The TCR beta chain under discussion was sequenced for a study of blood T cell repertoires in COVID-19. Overall study context: Researchers got acute and convalescent COVID-19 samples from the United States, Italy and Spain.

Per the authors' pipeline: Amplification with reference gene primers provided the estimates of nucleated cell counts. TCRdb's table, derived via immunoSEQ multiplex PCR, lists solely in-frame clones and lacks some. V and J calls and clone size are as listed in that table; D and trimming were resolved from the DNA. Among 50,000 to 75,000 clones listed, around 82% were seen once. In this sample, this clone turned up many times. Losses at the gene ends were 10 bases for V and 0 bases for J; bases not matched to a gene: 15. Looked up from germline, CDR1 is ENHRY and CDR2 is SYGVKD. CDR3 length: 16 amino acids.

The origin of this receptor is an elderly man with active or convalescent COVID-19. The sample was peripheral blood. The V gene is TRBV10-3, the J gene TRBJ2-7, with TRBD1 matching 7 bases. The CDR3 DNA is TGTGCCACCCTAGAATCAGGGGGTAGGAGCTCCTACGAGCAGTACTTC. Amino acids: CATLESGGRSSYEQYF.